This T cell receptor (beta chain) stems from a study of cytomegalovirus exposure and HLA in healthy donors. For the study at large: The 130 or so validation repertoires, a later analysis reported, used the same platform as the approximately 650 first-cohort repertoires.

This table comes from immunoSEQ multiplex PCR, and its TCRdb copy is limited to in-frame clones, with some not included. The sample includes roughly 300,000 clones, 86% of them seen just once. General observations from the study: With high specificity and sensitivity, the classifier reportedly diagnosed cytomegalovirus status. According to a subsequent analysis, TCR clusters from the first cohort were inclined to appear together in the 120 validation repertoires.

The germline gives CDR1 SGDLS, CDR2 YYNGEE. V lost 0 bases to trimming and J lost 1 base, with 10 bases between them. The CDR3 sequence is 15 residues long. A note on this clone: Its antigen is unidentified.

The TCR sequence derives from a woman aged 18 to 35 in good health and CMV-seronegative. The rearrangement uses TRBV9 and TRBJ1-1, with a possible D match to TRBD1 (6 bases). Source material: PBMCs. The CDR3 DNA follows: TGTGCCAGCAGCGTAGGGGGGCCGCAGAACACTGAAGCTTTCTTT. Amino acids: CASSVGGPQNTEAFF.